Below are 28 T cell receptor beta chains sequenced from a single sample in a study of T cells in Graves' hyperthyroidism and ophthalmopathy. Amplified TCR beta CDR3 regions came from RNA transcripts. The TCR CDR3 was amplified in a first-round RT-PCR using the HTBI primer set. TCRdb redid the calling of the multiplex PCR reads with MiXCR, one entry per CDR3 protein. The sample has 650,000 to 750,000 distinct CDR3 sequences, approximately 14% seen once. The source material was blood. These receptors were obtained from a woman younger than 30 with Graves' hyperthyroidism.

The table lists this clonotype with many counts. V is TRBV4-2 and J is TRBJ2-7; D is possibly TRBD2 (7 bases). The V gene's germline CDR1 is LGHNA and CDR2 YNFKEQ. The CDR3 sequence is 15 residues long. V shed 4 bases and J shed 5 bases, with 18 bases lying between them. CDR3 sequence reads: CASSRVTGGGDEQYF. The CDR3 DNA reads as TGTGCCAGCAGCCGAGTAACAGGCGGGGGCGACGAGCAGTACTTC.

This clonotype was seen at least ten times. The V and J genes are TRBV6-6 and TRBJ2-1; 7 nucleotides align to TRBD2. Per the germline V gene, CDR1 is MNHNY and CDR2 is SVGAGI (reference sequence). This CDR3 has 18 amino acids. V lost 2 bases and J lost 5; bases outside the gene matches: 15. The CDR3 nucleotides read TGTGCCAGCAGTTACAGGGAGCGGCGGCGGGAGAGCCACAATGAGCAGTTCTTC. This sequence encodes CASSYRERRRESHNEQFF.

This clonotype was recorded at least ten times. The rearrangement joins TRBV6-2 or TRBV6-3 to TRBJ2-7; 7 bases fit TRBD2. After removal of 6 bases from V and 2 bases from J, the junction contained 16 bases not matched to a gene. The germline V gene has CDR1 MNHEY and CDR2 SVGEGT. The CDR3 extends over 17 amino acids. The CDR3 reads CASSSIIPSAGAYEQYF. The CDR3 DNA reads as TGTGCCAGCAGCTCGATCATCCCCTCGGCGGGAGCCTACGAGCAGTACTTC.

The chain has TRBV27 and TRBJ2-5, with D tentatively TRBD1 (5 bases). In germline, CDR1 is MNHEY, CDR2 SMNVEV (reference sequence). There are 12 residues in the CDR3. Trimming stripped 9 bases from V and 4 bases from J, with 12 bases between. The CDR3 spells CASSWGPETQYF. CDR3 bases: TGTGCCAGTTCCTGGGGCCCAGAGACCCAGTACTTC.

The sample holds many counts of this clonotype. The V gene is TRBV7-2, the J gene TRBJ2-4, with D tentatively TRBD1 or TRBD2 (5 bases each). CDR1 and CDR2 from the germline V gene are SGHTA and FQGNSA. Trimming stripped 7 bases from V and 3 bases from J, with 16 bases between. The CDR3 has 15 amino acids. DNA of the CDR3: TGTGCCAGCACCCCCGAGCGGCAGGGCAAAAACATTCAGTACTTC. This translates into CASTPERQGKNIQYF.

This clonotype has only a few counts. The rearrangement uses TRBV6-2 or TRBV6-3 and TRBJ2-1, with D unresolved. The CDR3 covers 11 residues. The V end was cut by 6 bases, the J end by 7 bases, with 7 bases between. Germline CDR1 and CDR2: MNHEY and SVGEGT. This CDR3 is CASSHLNEQFF. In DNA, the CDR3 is TGTGCCAGCAGCCATCTTAATGAGCAGTTCTTC.

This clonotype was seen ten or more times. CDR3 loop: CASSPHLDRAGNTIYF. CDR3 coding DNA: TGTGCCAGCAGTCCTCATCTCGACAGGGCTGGAAACACCATATATTTT. This sequence joins TRBV28 and TRBJ1-3; TRBD1 agrees at 7 bases. Germline V lookup: CDR1 MDHEN, CDR2 SYDVKM. Trimming removed 5 bases from V and 2 bases from J; junction bases left unmatched: 9. CDR3 size: 16 residues.

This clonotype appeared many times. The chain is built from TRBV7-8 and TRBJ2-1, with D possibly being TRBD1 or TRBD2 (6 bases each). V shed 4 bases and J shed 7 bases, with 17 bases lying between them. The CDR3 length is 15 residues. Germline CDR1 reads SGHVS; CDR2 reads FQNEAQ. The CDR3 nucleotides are TGTGCCAGCAGCTCGAGGAGGGGGGTTCGGAATGAGCAGTTCTTC. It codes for CASSSRRGVRNEQFF.

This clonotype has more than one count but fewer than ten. The CDR3 bases are TGTGCCAGCAGGGAGGGGAGGTCCGACACTGAAGCTTTCTTT. It codes for CASREGRSDTEAFF. This chain links TRBV7-8 with TRBJ1-1; maybe TRBD1 (5 bases). Germline loops: CDR1 SGHVS, CDR2 FQNEAQ. Deletions cut 6 bases from V and 3 bases from J, with 14 bases between. This CDR3 is built from 14 residues.

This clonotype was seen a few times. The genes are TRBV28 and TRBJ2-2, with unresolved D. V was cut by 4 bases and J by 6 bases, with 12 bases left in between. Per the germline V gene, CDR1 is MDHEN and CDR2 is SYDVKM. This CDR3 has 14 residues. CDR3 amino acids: CASSSEIGPGELFF. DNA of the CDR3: TGTGCCAGCAGTTCCGAAATCGGGCCCGGGGAGCTGTTTTTT.

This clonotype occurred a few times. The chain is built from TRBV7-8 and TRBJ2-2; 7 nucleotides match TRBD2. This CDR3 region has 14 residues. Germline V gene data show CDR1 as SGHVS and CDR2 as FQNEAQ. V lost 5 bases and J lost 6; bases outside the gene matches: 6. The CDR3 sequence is CASSRAGVPGELFF. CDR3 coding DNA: TGTGCCAGCAGCCGGGCGGGGGTGCCCGGGGAGCTGTTTTTT.

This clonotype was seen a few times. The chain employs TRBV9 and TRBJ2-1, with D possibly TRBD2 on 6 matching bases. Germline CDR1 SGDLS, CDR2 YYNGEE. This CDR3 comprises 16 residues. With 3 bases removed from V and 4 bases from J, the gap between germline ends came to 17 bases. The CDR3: CASSAGGGIVYNEQFF. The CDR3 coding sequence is TGTGCCAGCAGCGCAGGTGGCGGGATCGTGTACAATGAGCAGTTCTTC.

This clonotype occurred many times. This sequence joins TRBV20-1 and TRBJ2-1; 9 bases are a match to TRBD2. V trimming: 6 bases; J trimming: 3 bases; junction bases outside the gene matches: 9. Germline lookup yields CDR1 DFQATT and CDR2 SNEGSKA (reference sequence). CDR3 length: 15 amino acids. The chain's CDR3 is CSALESSGIYNEQFF. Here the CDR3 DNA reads TGCAGTGCCCTCGAATCTAGCGGGATCTACAATGAGCAGTTCTTC.

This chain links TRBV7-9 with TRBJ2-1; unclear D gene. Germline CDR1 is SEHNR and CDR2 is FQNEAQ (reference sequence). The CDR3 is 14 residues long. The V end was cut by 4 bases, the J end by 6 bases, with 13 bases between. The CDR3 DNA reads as TGTGCCAGCAGCTCCTCACGACCCCTCAATGAGCAGTTCTTC. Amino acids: CASSSSRPLNEQFF.

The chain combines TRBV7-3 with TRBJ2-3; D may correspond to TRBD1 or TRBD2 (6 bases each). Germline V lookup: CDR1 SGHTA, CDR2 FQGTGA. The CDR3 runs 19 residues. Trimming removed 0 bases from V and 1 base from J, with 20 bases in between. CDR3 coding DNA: TGTGCCAGCAGCTTAACTTACGCGGGACAAACCCTTGGCACAGATACGCAGTATTTT. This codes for CASSLTYAGQTLGTDTQYF.

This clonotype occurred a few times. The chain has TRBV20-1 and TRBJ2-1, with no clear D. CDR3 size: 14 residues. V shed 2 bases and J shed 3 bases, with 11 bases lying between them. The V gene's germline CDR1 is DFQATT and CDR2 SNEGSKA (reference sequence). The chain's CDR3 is CSARSRKVYNEQFF. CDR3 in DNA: TGCAGTGCTAGAAGCAGGAAAGTCTACAATGAGCAGTTCTTC.

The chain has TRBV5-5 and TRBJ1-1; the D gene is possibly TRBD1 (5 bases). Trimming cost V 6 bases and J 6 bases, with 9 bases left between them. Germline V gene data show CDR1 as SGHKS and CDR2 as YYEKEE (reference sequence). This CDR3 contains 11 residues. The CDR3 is CASKSGSEAFF. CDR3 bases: TGTGCCAGCAAATCAGGGTCTGAAGCTTTCTTT.

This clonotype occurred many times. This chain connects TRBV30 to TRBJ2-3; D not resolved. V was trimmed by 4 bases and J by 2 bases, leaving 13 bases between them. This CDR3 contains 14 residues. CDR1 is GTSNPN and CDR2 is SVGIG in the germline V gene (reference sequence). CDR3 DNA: TGTGCCTGGAAGGGTGGGCTCTCCACAGATACGCAGTATTTT. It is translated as CAWKGGLSTDTQYF.

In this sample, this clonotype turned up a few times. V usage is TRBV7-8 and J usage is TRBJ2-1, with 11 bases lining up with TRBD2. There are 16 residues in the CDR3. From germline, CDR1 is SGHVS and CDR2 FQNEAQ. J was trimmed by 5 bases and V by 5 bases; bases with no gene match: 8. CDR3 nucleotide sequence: TGTGCCAGCAGCCGTCCGAAGACTAGCGGGAACAATGAGCAGTTCTTC. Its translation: CASSRPKTSGNNEQFF.

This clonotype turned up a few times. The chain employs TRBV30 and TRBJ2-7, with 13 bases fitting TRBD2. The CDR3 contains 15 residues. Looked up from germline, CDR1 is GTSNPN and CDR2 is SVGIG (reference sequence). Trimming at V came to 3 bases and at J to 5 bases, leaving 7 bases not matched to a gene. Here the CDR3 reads CAWSRTSGRMDEQYF. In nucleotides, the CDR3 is TGTGCCTGGAGCCGGACTAGCGGGAGAATGGACGAGCAGTACTTC.

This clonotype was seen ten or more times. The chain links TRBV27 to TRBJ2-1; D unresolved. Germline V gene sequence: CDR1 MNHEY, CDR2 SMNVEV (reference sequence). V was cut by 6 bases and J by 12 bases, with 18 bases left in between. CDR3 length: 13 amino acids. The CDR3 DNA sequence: TGTGCCAGCAGCCTTGAAGGTCCGAGGAGGCAGTTCTTC. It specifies CASSLEGPRRQFF.

The DNA for the CDR3 is TGCGCCAGCAGTGAGTACGGAGAGAACACTGAAGCTTTCTTT. Translation gives CASSEYGENTEAFF. This sequence joins TRBV10-2 and TRBJ1-1; D uncertain. In germline, CDR1 is WSHSY, CDR2 SAAADI. The CDR3 is made up of 14 amino acids. The V gene lost 1 base and the J gene lost 1 base, with 7 bases spanning the gap.

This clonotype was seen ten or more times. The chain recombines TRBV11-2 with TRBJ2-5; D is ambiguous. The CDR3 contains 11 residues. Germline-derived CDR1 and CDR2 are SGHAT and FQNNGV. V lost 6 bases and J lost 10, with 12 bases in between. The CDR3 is CASSPSQDQYF. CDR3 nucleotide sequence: TGTGCCAGCAGTCCTTCTCAGGACCAGTACTTC.

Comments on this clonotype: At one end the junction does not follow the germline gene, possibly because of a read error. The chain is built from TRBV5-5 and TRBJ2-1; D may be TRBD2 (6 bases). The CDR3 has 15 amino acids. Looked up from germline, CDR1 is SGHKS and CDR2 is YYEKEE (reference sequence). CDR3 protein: CASSPLRGGDNEQFF. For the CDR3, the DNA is TGCGCCAGCAGCCCCTTACGGGGCGGGGACAATGAGCAGTTCTTC. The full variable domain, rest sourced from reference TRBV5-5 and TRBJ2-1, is DAGVTQSPTHLIKTRGQQVTLRCSPISGHKSVSWYQQVLGQGPQFIFQYYEKEERGRGNFPDRFSARQFPNYSSELNVNALLLGDSALYLCASSPLRGGDNEQFFGPGTRLTVL.

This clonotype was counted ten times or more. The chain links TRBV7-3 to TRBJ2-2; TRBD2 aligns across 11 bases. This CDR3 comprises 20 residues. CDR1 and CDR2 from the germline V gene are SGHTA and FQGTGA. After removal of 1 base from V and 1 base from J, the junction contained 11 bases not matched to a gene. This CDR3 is CASSLIGTSGSMRNTGELFF. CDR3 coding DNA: TGTGCCAGCAGCTTAATTGGTACTAGCGGGAGTATGAGGAACACCGGGGAGCTGTTTTTT.

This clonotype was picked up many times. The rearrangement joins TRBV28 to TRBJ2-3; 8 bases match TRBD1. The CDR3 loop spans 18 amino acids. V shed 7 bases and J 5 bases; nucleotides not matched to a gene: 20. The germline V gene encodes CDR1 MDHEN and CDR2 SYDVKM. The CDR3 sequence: CASKSPGRGRVWLDTQYF. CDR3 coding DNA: TGTGCCAGCAAATCGCCAGGCAGGGGGCGCGTATGGTTAGATACGCAGTATTTT.

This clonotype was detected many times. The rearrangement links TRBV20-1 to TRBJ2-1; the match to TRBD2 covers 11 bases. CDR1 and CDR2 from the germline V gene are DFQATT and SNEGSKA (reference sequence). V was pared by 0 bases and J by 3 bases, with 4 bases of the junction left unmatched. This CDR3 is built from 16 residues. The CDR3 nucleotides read TGCAGTGCTAGAGATCTCGGGACTAGCGGCTACAATGAGCAGTTCTTC. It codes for CSARDLGTSGYNEQFF.

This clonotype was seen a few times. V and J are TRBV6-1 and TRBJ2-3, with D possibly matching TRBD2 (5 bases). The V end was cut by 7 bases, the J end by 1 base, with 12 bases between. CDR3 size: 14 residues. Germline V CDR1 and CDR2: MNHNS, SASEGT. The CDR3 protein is CASKRPGGTDTQYF. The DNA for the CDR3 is TGTGCCAGCAAGCGCCCCGGGGGCACAGATACGCAGTATTTT.